This TCR beta chain appears in the sequencing data of a study of blood T cell repertoires in COVID-19. Overall study: Material from acute and convalescent COVID-19 was sourced from the United States, Italy and Spain. Sources were T cells, B-cell-depleted T cells, or PBMCs; the material itself was cDNA or gDNA.

CDR1 and CDR2 (germline): SNHLY, FYNNEI. The CDR3 extends over 14 amino acids. V lost 7 bases, J lost 6 bases, and 19 bases lay in between. In the authors' workflow: Amplification of reference gene primers was used by the study to estimate nucleated cell counts. TCRdb's table, derived via immunoSEQ multiplex PCR, lists solely in-frame clones and lacks some. V, J and clone size reflect that table, while D and trimming were determined from the DNA. The data contain roughly 210,000 clones, around 89% of them seen just once; the ten biggest clones take up about 1.8%. This chain links TRBV2 with TRBJ2-7; no clear D. This TCR was sampled from a man aged 65 to 85 with acute or convalescent COVID-19. Sequenced: peripheral blood. The chain's CDR3 is CASNFVRVEGEQYF. Written as DNA, the CDR3 is TGTGCCAGCAATTTTGTCCGGGTTGAAGGCGAGCAGTACTTC.